The sequence of this TCR beta chain was determined in a study of early T cells in non-severe SARS-CoV-2 infection. TCRdb reprocessed the 5' RACE reads with MiXCR, giving one entry per CDR3 protein. The sample records tens of thousands of distinct CDR3 sequences, around 15% being singletons. Sequenced sample: whole blood. The receptor was derived from an adult who was a healthcare worker with PCR-confirmed SARS-CoV-2 infection or an uninfected control (not recorded which).

CDR3 region: CSAPRTSGAYEQYF. Here the CDR3 DNA reads TGCAGTGCACCCAGGACTAGCGGGGCCTACGAGCAGTACTTC. The chain couples TRBV20-1 to TRBJ2-7; 12 bases match TRBD2. This CDR3 spans 14 amino acids. With V trimmed by 6 bases and J by 2 bases, 5 bases remained unmatched. Germline V CDR1 and CDR2: DFQATT, SNEGSKA (reference sequence).